This section outlines one T cell receptor beta chain sequence together with its context. Its specificity is unknown. The sample is drawn from a study of blood T cells in healthy people across ages. Trimming took off 7 bases at V and 4 bases at J, with 16 bases between the two ends. The germline CDR1 and CDR2 sequences are ENHRY and SYGVKD. The CDR3 has 14 amino acids. Primed by a sample-barcoded 5' primer and a J-beta primer mix, a second PCR proceeded for about 6 to 12 cycles. TCRdb analysed the 5' RACE reads with MiXCR anew, one entry per CDR3 protein. The data show approximately 790,000 distinct CDR3 sequences, around 62% seen once. The study's findings and limits: Nothing was known about donor CMV status, and this possibly confounded expanded clonotype changes. Long-lived donors exceeded aged donors in naive CD4+ cells and diversity.

The sequenced material came from blood. This chain joins TRBV10-3 and TRBJ1-2, with D perhaps matching TRBD1 (5 bases). The source is a young man in good health. CDR3 loop: CAITTTGTTYGYTF. In DNA, the CDR3 is TGTGCCATCACCACTACCGGGACTACCTATGGCTACACCTTC.